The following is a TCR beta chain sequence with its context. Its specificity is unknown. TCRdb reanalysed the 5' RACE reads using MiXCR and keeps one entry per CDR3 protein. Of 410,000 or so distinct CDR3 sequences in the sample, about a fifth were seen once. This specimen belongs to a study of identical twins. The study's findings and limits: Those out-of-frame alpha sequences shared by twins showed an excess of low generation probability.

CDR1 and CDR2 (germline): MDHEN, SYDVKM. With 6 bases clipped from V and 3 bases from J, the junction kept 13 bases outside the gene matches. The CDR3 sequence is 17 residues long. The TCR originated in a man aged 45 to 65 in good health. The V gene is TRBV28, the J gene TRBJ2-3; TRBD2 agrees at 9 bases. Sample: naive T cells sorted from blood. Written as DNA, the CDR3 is TGTGCCAGCAGCATAGGCGGGGTAGCGGGAGAGACAGATACGCAGTATTTT. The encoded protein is CASSIGGVAGETDTQYF.